These 7 T cell receptor beta chains came from one sample sequenced in a study of shared clonotypes between healthy human individuals. Only in-frame clones appear in the TCRdb table, and some are missing; sequencing was by immunoSEQ multiplex PCR. Of around 1.5 million clones listed, around 98% are singletons. Sequenced sample: naive CD4+ T cells sorted from blood. Subset reported: CD45RA+ positively selected. These receptors were obtained from a man aged 25 to 40 in good health.

V and J are TRBV6-5 and TRBJ2-1, with D unresolved. The CDR3 covers 12 residues. Per germline, CDR1 MNHEY and CDR2 SVGAGI. V was pared by 6 bases and J by 9 bases, with 12 bases between. The CDR3 loop is CASSERQAEQFF. The CDR3 DNA sequence: TGTGCCAGCAGCGAACGACAAGCTGAGCAGTTCTTC.

This sequence joins TRBV6-4 and TRBJ2-3; D not certain. From germline, CDR1 is MRHNA and CDR2 SNTAGT. The CDR3 loop spans 16 amino acids. The V end was cut by 4 bases, the J end by 1 base, with 15 bases between. CDR3 amino acids: CASSGEESLGTDTQYF. The CDR3, as DNA: TGTGCCAGCAGTGGGGAAGAGTCTCTGGGCACAGATACGCAGTATTTT.

The chain has TRBV12-5 and TRBJ2-3; 7 bases match TRBD1. Trimming at V came to 5 bases and at J to 2 bases, leaving 1 base not matched to a gene. The CDR3 is made up of 13 amino acids. CDR1 is LGHNT, CDR2 FRNRAP, per germline. In DNA, the CDR3 is TGTGCTAGTGGTCAGGGGGTCACAGATACGCAGTATTTT. Translated, it gives CASGQGVTDTQYF.

This rearrangement joins TRBV5-1 to TRBJ2-1; 7 nucleotides line up with TRBD2. CDR3 length equals 14 residues. Germline lookup yields CDR1 SGHRS and CDR2 YFSETQ. The trim removed 5 bases at V and 9 bases at J, leaving 11 bases unmatched. CDR3 DNA: TGCGCCAGCAGTTTCGCGGGAGAGCGTATTGAGCAGTTCTTC. It is translated as CASSFAGERIEQFF.

The chain combines TRBV9 with TRBJ2-2; D is possibly TRBD2 (5 bases). CDR1 is SGDLS and CDR2 is YYNGEE in the germline V gene. Trimming removed 0 bases from V and 3 bases from J, with 12 bases in between. The CDR3 totals 16 residues. The CDR3 protein is CASSVASGRHTGELFF. CDR3 DNA sequence: TGTGCCAGCAGCGTAGCTTCTGGGAGACACACCGGGGAGCTGTTTTTT.

The V call is TRBV10-2, the J call TRBJ1-1; D might be TRBD1 (5 bases). This CDR3 contains 15 residues. CDR1 WSHSY and CDR2 SAAADI come from the germline V gene. Trimming left V 6 bases short and J 6 bases short, with 20 bases between. In DNA, the CDR3 is TGCGCCAGCAGAGAGGGACCAAGTCGTTTCCCTGAAGCTTTCTTT. Translating it yields CASREGPSRFPEAFF.

This rearrangement joins TRBV5-1 to TRBJ1-1; 8 positions match TRBD1. V was clipped by 5 bases and J by 3 bases; unmatched bases: 6. The CDR3 totals 14 residues. Germline CDR1 and CDR2: SGHRS and YFSETQ. The CDR3 is CASSVTGADTEAFF. The CDR3 nucleotides are TGCGCCAGCAGTGTGACAGGGGCGGACACTGAAGCTTTCTTT.